This T cell receptor beta chain was sequenced for a study of shared clonotypes between healthy human individuals (dated by TCRdb to 2019 to 2021). In terms of the full investigation: The cohort comprised a couple of women and a few men aged 18 to 49 years. For each donor, three plates each were used for CD4 naive and CD4 memory, two plates were used for CD8 naive, and one plate was used for CD8 memory. To estimate repertoire size and how much clonotype sharing occurs between individuals, the study deeply sequenced the blood TCR repertoires of several healthy adults. Libraries were prepared and TCR repertoires were sequenced by different laboratories using diverse techniques, in order to increase sequencing depth and limit assay-specific biases. Between about 0.9 and 10 billion PBMCs per donor were obtained by leukapheresis.

As to this clone: Its binding antigen is unknown. No per-base quality is available; no much larger clone lies one base away.

Reading the germline V gene gives CDR1 SGHTA and CDR2 FQGNSA. V ends up 4 bases short and J 0 bases short, with an unmatched junction base count of 12. Its CDR3 holds 18 amino acids, cysteine through phenylalanine. The CDR3 DNA has 54 bases and is translated from base 1. Beyond this particular receptor, the publication reports: Approximately 4.8% of naive CD4, around 4% of naive CD8, around 2.3% of memory CD4, and over 0.35% of memory CD8 clonotypes were shared across several donors. Compared with non-shared clonotypes, clonotypes shared by all four sorted-subset donors had higher generation probabilities. The genetic and exposure-history diversity represented was limited by the small number of donors. Larger estimated clonotype richness was generally found for naive subsets than for memory subsets. Pairwise subsampling led to the expectation that sequencing depth would affect the degree of clonotype sharing among donors. Incomplete sequencing was indicated by rarefaction of sorted-subset datasets, despite the large sequencing depth. Sampling was restricted to blood, and TCR repertoires in tissue are likely to differ from TCR repertoires in blood.

Donors were healthy HIV-negative adults with no recently reported acute infections or vaccinations. Only Caucasian adults living in Nashville, Tennessee, USA were represented among the donors. Magnetic negative selection was used to enrich CD4+ T cells, after which naive cells were positively selected on CD45RA and the negative fraction became the memory subset. After blood collection by leukapheresis, PBMCs were isolated using Ficoll-Histopaque density gradient centrifugation and then cryopreserved in the vapor phase of liquid nitrogen. Purity and quantity of every magnetically sorted T cell population were checked by analytical flow cytometry. From each sorted fraction, genomic DNA was isolated and quantified by UV absorbance on a Nanodrop 2000c. TCR CDR3 regions were amplified from genomic DNA by multiplex PCR using the deep immunoSEQ assay. Extracted genomic DNA from each cell subset was spread evenly across all wells of several immunoSEQ 96-well plates, with each plate serving as a replicate. For sorted subsets, each replicate PCR was loaded with around 200 ng genomic DNA, equivalent to approximately 33,000 T cell genomes. Purified libraries were quantified with a Qubit 3.0 fluorometer, sized on a Bioanalyzer 2100, and re-quantified with the KAPA Library Quantification kit. Each immunoSEQ 96-well plate was sequenced on its own single-read 150-cycle Illumina NextSeq 550 flow cell. The authors' analysis ran thus. The immunoSEQ output contained only junctional sequences without quality scores, so filtering could not match that applied to full-length reads. Sequences were annotated with PyIR, a Python wrapper for IgBLAST v1.9, using IMGT germline references to assign V/J genes and CDR3. Reads were removed for weak V/J assignments (E-value above 1e-6), missing CDR3, stop codons, out-of-frame junctions, or ambiguous translated residues. V3J clonotypes were defined by identical inferred V gene, J gene, and CDR3 amino acid sequence. The percentage overlap between two repertoires was calculated by dividing the number of shared unique clonotypes by the size of the smaller repertoire. Repertoire richness was assessed with RTK rarefaction, the Chao1 estimator, and Recon v2.1 estimates of unobserved clonotypes. OLGA was used to compute generation probabilities for all TCRbeta clonotypes that the gDNA method yielded from a handful of donors. The source is immuneACCESS, and TCRdb retained only in-frame sequences with V and J called. Part of the clones is not carried over; for the studies checked, unresolved V genes explain less than half of this, and the remainder is unexplained. D and trimming were read from the DNA, whereas the V and J calls and clone size are those reported in that table. The sample data list 2 million to 2.5 million clones, and roughly 93% of these were observed just once. The ten top clones hold 0.35% to 0.45% of the sample.

This TCR derives from a man in his late teens or twenties in good health. Some clones in this sample may be carry-over from other donors' samples. This sequence uses TRBV7-2 and TRBJ1-5, and TRBD1 matches 7 of the central bases. The sequenced sample consisted of naive CD4+ T cells from PBMCs. This specimen's cell subset or site label, per the study, means: CD45RA+ positively selected. The CDR3 protein is CASSYRDSGLFSNQPQHF. The DNA is as follows: TGTGCCAGCAGCTACCGGGACAGCGGCTTATTTAGCAATCAGCCCCAGCATTTT.